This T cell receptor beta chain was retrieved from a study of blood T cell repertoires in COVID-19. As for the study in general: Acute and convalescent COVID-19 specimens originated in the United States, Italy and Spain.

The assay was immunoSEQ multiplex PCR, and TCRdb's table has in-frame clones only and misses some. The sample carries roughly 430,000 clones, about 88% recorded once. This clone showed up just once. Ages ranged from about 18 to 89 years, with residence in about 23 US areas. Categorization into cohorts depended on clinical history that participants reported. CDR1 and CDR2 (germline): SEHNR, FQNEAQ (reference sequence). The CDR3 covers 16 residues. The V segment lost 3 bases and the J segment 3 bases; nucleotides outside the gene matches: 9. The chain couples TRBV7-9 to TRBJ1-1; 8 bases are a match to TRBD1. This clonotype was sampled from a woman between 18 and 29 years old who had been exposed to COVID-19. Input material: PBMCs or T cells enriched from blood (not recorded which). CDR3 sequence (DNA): TGTGCCAGCAGCTTGGGGACAGGATTATGGGACACTGAAGCTTTCTTT. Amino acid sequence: CASSLGTGLWDTEAFF.